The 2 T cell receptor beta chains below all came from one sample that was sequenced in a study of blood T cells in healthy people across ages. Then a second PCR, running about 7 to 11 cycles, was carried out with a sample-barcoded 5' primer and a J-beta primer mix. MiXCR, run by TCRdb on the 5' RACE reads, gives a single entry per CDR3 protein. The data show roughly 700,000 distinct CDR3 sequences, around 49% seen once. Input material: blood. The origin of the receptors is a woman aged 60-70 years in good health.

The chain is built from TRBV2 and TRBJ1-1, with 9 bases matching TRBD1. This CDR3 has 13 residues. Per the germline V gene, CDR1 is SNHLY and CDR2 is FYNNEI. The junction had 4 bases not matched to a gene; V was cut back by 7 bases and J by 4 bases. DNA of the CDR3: TGTGCCAGCAAGGACAGGGGTCTCACTGAAGCTTTCTTT. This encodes CASKDRGLTEAFF.

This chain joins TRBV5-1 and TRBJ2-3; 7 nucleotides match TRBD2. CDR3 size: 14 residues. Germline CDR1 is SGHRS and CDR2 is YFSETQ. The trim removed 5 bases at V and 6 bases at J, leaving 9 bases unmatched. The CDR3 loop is CASRREGIVDTQYF. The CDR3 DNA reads TGCGCCAGCAGAAGGGAGGGGATTGTTGATACGCAGTATTTT.